The present T cell receptor (beta chain) was sequenced within a study of blood T cell repertoires in COVID-19. In the study overall: The United States, Italy and Spain supplied acute and convalescent COVID-19 samples. PBMCs, B-cell-depleted T cells, or T cells provided the cDNA or gDNA that made up the material.

From germline, CDR1 is SGHRS and CDR2 YFSETQ. This CDR3 is built from 18 residues. J was trimmed by 5 bases and V by 0 bases; bases with no gene match: 9. Per the original data handling: Amplification of reference gene primers provided the estimated nucleated cell counts. The assay was immunoSEQ multiplex PCR, and TCRdb's table has in-frame clones only and misses some. V, J and clone size reflect that table, while D and trimming were determined from the DNA. The sample holds about 100,000 clones, 65% to 90% seen once. The V call is TRBV5-1, the J call TRBJ2-2, with 11 bases that match TRBD2. This receptor was identified in a man aged 60 to 75 with acute or convalescent COVID-19. The sequenced material came from peripheral blood. CDR3 nucleotides: TGCGCCAGCAGCTTGGCGGCTAGCGGGGGGAGATGGACCGGGGAGCTGTTTTTT. This gives the protein CASSLAASGGRWTGELFF.